The entry below describes one TCR beta chain. The data belong to a study of CD8+ T cells in alopecia areata. The authors extracted RNA and reverse transcribed it into cDNA as the sequencing template. The table came from immunoSEQ multiplex PCR; TCRdb's copy has only in-frame clones and leaves some out. The data show some 110,000 clones, roughly three fifths seen once. Described treatment: oral pan-JAK inhibitor, 5-10 mg twice daily. The CDR3 has 15 residues. Trimming left V 0 bases short and J 7 bases short, with 17 bases between. The germline CDR1 and CDR2 sequences are SGDLS and YYNGEE. The clonotype originates from a human donor with alopecia areata. The J gene is TRBJ2-7, the V gene TRBV9, with D tentatively TRBD1 or TRBD2 (5 bases each). Sequencing used CD8+ T cells sorted from blood, obtained at week 24, from a patient treated with tofacitinib. The CDR3 region has the DNA TGTGCCAGCAGCGTAGAAGATGAAGGGGAGAATGAGCAGTACTTC. Amino acids: CASSVEDEGENEQYF.